The sequence of this T cell receptor beta chain was determined in a study of blood T cell repertoires in COVID-19. On the study more broadly: The cDNA or gDNA used as material had been derived from T cells, B-cell-depleted T cells, or PBMCs.

The CDR3 has 15 residues. V was cut by 2 bases and J by 1 base, with 12 bases left in between. Germline loops: CDR1 KGHSH, CDR2 LQKENI. The data were produced by immunoSEQ multiplex PCR, yet TCRdb's version contains in-frame clones alone and is incomplete. The profile shows roughly 170,000 clones, 84% of them singletons. The TCR originated in a human donor in a cohort sampled during active COVID-19. The chain recombines TRBV18 with TRBJ2-7; the D gene is possibly TRBD1 (5 bases). The sequencing input was peripheral blood. The CDR3 reads CASSPEQDPSYEQYF. CDR3 nucleotide sequence: TGTGCCAGCTCACCAGAACAGGATCCATCCTACGAGCAGTACTTC.